The TCR beta chain described here comes from a study of beta chain features in type 1 diabetes. Concerning this clone: Its target is not known.

CDR1 and CDR2 (germline): SNHLY, FYNNEI. The V segment lost 5 bases and the J segment 5 bases; nucleotides outside the gene matches: 18. The CDR3 sequence is 19 residues long. The isolated RNA, all of it, was reverse transcribed, so expressed TCRB transcripts were what got sequenced. The method was immunoSEQ multiplex PCR; TCRdb's version includes in-frame clones alone and lacks a portion of them. Counted here are more than 250,000 clones, 15% occurring once; the ten biggest clones make up 0.015% to 0.019%. Findings of the study overall: Type 1 diabetes patients had moderately but significantly shorter TCRB CDR3s in all four CD4+ subsets.

The V call is TRBV2, the J call TRBJ1-6, with 7 bases aligning to TRBD1. Sequencing was performed on naive CD4+ T cells from blood. This sequence originates from a man younger than 35 with type 1 diabetes. CDR3: CASSYKRGLRGVDNSPLHF. The CDR3 DNA reads as TGTGCCAGCAGTTATAAGAGGGGGCTGCGGGGGGTTGATAATTCACCCCTCCACTTT.